The present T cell receptor (beta chain) was sequenced within a study of blood T cell repertoires in COVID-19. Using immunoSEQ multiplex PCR, the repertoire was profiled, and TCRdb retains in-frame clones only, with some absent. The sample carries under 300,000 clones, 80% to 95% recorded once. Germline assignment: CDR1 DFQATT and CDR2 SNEGSKA (reference sequence). The CDR3 covers 14 residues. The ends were cut back, 3 bases at V and 9 bases at J, with 15 bases in the middle. J is TRBJ1-6 and V is TRBV20-1; no reliable D call. The sequenced sample consisted of PBMCs or T cells enriched from blood (not recorded which). The TCR was taken from a woman in her late teens or twenties who had recovered from COVID-19. Here the CDR3 reads CSASGGSFSSPLHF. The CDR3 DNA reads TGCAGTGCTAGTGGAGGGTCCTTCTCTTCACCCCTCCACTTT.